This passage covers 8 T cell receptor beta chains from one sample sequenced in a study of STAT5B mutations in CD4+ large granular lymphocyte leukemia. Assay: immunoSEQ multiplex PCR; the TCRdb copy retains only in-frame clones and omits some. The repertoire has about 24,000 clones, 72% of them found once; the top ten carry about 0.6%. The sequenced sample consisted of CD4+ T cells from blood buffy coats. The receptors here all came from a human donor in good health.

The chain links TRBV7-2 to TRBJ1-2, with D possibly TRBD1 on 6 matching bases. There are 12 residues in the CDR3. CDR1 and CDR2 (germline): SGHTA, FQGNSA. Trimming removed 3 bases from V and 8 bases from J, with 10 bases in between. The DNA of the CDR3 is TGTGCCAGCAGCTTGGCAGGGGAGGGCTACACCTTC. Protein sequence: CASSLAGEGYTF.

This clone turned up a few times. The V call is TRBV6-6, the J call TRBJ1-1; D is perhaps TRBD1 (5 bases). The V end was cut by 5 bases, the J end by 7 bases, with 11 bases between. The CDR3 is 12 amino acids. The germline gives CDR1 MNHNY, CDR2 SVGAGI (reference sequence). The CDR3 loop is CASSQQALEAFF. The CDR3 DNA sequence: TGTGCCAGCAGTCAACAGGCCCTTGAAGCTTTCTTT.

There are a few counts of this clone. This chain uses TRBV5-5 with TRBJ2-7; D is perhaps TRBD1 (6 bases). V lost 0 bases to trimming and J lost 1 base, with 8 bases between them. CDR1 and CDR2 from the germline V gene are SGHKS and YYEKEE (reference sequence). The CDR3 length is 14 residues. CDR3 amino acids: CASSLGQESYEQYF. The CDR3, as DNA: TGTGCCAGCAGCTTGGGACAGGAGTCCTACGAGCAGTACTTC.

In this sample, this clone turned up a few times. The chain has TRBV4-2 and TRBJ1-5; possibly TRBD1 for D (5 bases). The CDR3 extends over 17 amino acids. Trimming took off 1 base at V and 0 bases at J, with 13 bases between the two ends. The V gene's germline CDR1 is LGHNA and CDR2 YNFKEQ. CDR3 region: CASSQGGGGLSNQPQHF. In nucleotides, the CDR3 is TGTGCCAGCAGCCAAGGCGGGGGAGGACTTAGCAATCAGCCCCAGCATTTT.

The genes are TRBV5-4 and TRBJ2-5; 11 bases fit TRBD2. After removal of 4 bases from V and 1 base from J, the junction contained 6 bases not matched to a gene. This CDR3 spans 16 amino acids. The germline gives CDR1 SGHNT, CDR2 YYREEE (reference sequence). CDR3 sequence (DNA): TGTGCCAGCAGCCCCGGACTAGCGGGTCTCCAAGAGACCCAGTACTTC. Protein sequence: CASSPGLAGLQETQYF.

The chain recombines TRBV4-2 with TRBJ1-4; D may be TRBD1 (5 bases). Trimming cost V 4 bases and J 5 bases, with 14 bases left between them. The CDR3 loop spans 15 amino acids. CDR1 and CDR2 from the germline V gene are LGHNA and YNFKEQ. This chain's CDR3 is CASSPPGLTNEKLFF. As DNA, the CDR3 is TGTGCCAGCAGCCCGCCGGGACTGACAAATGAAAAACTGTTTTTT.

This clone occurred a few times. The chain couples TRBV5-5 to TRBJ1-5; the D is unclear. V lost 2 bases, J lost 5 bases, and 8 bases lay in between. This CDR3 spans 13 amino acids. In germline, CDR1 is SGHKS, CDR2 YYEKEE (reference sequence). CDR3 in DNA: TGTGCCAGCAGCTTAAATGGCCATCAGCCCCAGCATTTT. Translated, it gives CASSLNGHQPQHF.

CDR3 loop: CAGCWAPDQPQHF. CDR3 in DNA: TGTGCCGGATGCTGGGCTCCAGATCAGCCCCAGCATTTT. The rearrangement uses TRBV6-1 and TRBJ1-5; D remains unclear. This CDR3 contains 13 residues. Between the trimmed V and J ends, which lost 11 bases and 5 bases, there was a span of 16 bases. Germline V lookup: CDR1 MNHNS, CDR2 SASEGT.